This TCR beta chain was profiled in a study of metastatic and nonmetastatic thyroid tumors. The overall study: Peripheral blood and tumor or nodule samples from malignant and benign thyroid patients were compared.

Until they underwent thyroid surgery, no patient had received any treatment. In this sample, this clone is hyperexpanded. Its specificity is unknown. The CDR3 spans 19 residues. The V gene lost 3 bases and the J gene lost 0 bases, with 18 bases spanning the gap. The germline V gene encodes CDR1 MNHEY and CDR2 SVGEGT. Findings of the study overall: Significantly greater TCR beta diversity was reportedly found in malignant thyroid tumors than in benign nodules (in blood and tumor).

In the original analysis: The study took CDR3 differences across clinicopathological groups and made a distant-metastasis classifier for papillary thyroid cancer from them. TCRdb reanalyzed the PCR reads via MiXCR. The V and J calls and clone size are TCRdb's, not the authors'. The sample has about 15,000 clones; about 21% are singletons. The sequence came from a female donor with papillary thyroid cancer or a benign thyroid nodule (not recorded which). Some clones in this sample may be carry-over from other donors' samples. The chain joins TRBV6-2 or TRBV6-3 to TRBJ1-6; D is ambiguous. Sequencing was carried out using blood. The CDR3 loop reads CASSYVQATTSSYNSPLHF. As DNA, the CDR3 is TGTGCCAGCAGTTATGTGCAGGCGACCACGAGCTCCTATAATTCACCCCTCCACTTT.